These 18 T cell receptor beta chains share one sample of origin, sequenced in a study of CD8 T cells in Susac syndrome. Random hexamers were used to reverse transcribe 0.5 to 1 ug of RNA. One entry per CDR3 protein results from TCRdb running MiXCR on the immunoSEQ multiplex PCR reads. The sample comprises about 400,000 distinct CDR3 sequences, more than 70% of which are singletons, and roughly 0.11% rests with the top ten. The sample taken for sequencing was CD8+ T cells from PBMCs. The origin of the receptors is a human donor with multiple sclerosis.

The chain has TRBV20-1 and TRBJ1-1; D remains unclear. CDR1 and CDR2 from the germline V gene are DFQATT and SNEGSKA (reference sequence). CDR3 size: 12 residues. Trimming removed 5 bases from V and 0 bases from J, with 7 bases in between. The CDR3: CSAYSMNTEAFF. The DNA of the CDR3 is TGCAGTGCTTACAGCATGAACACTGAAGCTTTCTTT.

DNA of the CDR3: TGTGCCAGCAGTGGCGTAGCGTACCAGCCCCAGCATTTT. Amino acid sequence: CASSGVAYQPQHF. The genes are TRBV6-1 and TRBJ1-5; no clear D. Germline CDR1 is MNHNS and CDR2 is SASEGT. The CDR3 contains 13 residues. Between the trimmed V and J ends, which lost 4 bases and 7 bases, there was a span of 11 bases.

The gene calls are TRBV27 and TRBJ2-7; 7 nucleotides align to TRBD2. After removal of 7 bases from V and 2 bases from J, the junction contained 8 bases not matched to a gene. Germline CDR1 MNHEY, CDR2 SMNVEV (reference sequence). The CDR3 runs to 14 residues. As DNA, the CDR3 is TGTGCCAGCACCTGGACTAGTAGGACCTACGAGCAGTACTTC. Its protein is CASTWTSRTYEQYF.

The chain joins TRBV20-1 to TRBJ2-7; 7 bases match TRBD2. There are 15 residues in the CDR3. The V and J ends lost 0 bases and 2 bases, in that order; junction bases with no gene match: 7. CDR1 DFQATT and CDR2 SNEGSKA come from the germline V gene (reference sequence). CDR3 in amino acids: CSAREISGPAYEQYF. The CDR3 nucleotides read TGCAGTGCTAGAGAAATTAGCGGGCCGGCCTACGAGCAGTACTTC.

The rearrangement joins TRBV7-9 to TRBJ1-2, with 12 bases fitting TRBD1. Trimming took 4 bases from V and 7 from J; bases not matched to a gene: 10. This CDR3 spans 16 amino acids. Germline CDR1 and CDR2: SEHNR and FQNEAQ (reference sequence). The CDR3 here is CASSWGDRGLMFGYTF. Here the CDR3 DNA reads TGTGCCAGCAGCTGGGGGGACAGGGGGCTTATGTTTGGCTACACCTTC.

This clonotype appeared a few times. V and J are TRBV3-1 and TRBJ2-3; TRBD2 matches at 9 bases. The CDR3 spans 15 residues. V was clipped by 4 bases and J by 4 bases; unmatched bases: 6. CDR1 and CDR2 (germline): LGHDT, YNNKEL (reference sequence). The CDR3 DNA is TGTGCCAGCAGCCCGGCGGGGGGGCCAGCAGATACGCAGTATTTT. Encoded protein: CASSPAGGPADTQYF.

This clonotype was counted a single time. The chain couples TRBV11-2 to TRBJ1-1; D perhaps matches TRBD1 (5 bases). Germline V lookup: CDR1 SGHAT, CDR2 FQNNGV. The CDR3 extends over 12 amino acids. The germline V and J ends were trimmed by 4 bases and 8 bases, with 11 bases remaining between them. The CDR3 loop reads CASSSPQGEAFF. The CDR3 DNA sequence: TGTGCCAGCAGCTCACCTCAGGGCGAAGCTTTCTTT.

CDR3 DNA: TGTGCCAGCAGTTACTATACACTGGGACAGGGCACAGATACGCAGTATTTT. The encoded protein is CASSYYTLGQGTDTQYF. The chain joins TRBV6-5 to TRBJ2-3; 8 bases are shared with TRBD1. V shed 1 base and J 1 base; nucleotides not matched to a gene: 7. The germline gives CDR1 MNHEY, CDR2 SVGAGI. The CDR3 spans 17 residues.

V is TRBV6-1 and J is TRBJ2-7, with 14 bases fitting TRBD2. The V gene end was trimmed by 7 bases and the J gene end by 4 bases; junction bases not matched to a gene: 6. The length of the CDR3 is 15 residues. Per the germline V gene, CDR1 is MNHNS and CDR2 is SASEGT. In nucleotides, the CDR3 is TGTGCCAGCAAGACGGGACTAGCGGGAGTTTACGAGCAGTACTTC. As protein: CASKTGLAGVYEQYF.

The V and J genes are TRBV10-2 and TRBJ2-2; D remains ambiguous. This CDR3 comprises 16 residues. From germline, CDR1 is WSHSY and CDR2 SAAADI. V was clipped by 0 bases and J by 2 bases, with 10 bases between them. As DNA, the CDR3 is TGCGCCAGCAGTGAGTCGGGGAATGTAAACACCGGGGAGCTGTTTTTT. It translates to CASSESGNVNTGELFF.

The chain employs TRBV23-1 and TRBJ2-2, with 7 bases lining up with TRBD2. TRBV23-1 is labeled an ORF, and its function is uncertain. V shed 2 bases and J 1 base; nucleotides not matched to a gene: 7. The CDR3 is 17 residues long. Written as DNA, the CDR3 is TGCGCCAGCAGTCAAAGAAGCGGCGGGGGGAACACCGGGGAGCTGTTTTTT. Translated, it gives CASSQRSGGGNTGELFF.

Comment on this clonotype: The germline gene is not matched at one end of the junction; a read error may be the cause. The chain is built from TRBV12-3 or TRBV12-4 and TRBJ2-1, with 7 bases fitting TRBD2. The CDR3 totals 15 residues. This chain's CDR3 is CASSLGGRAHNEQFF. The CDR3 coding sequence is TGTGCAAGCAGTTTAGGAGGGAGGGCACACAATGAGCAGTTCTTC.

The chain recombines TRBV4-1 with TRBJ1-1; D is unresolved. With 0 bases removed from V and 1 base from J, the gap between germline ends came to 9 bases. The CDR3 runs 15 residues. Germline V gene data show CDR1 as MGHRA and CDR2 as YSYEKL. The CDR3 bases are TGCGCCAGCAGCCAAGATCCCAGGAAGAACACTGAAGCTTTCTTT. It encodes CASSQDPRKNTEAFF.

The genes are TRBV6-5 and TRBJ2-2; possible D gene TRBD2, 6 bases. V lost 2 bases to trimming and J lost 4 bases, with 17 bases between them. Germline CDR1 is MNHEY and CDR2 is SVGAGI. The CDR3 loop spans 17 amino acids. CDR3: CASSYVLAASSTGELFF. The CDR3 DNA follows: TGTGCCAGCAGTTACGTACTAGCTGCCTCGAGCACCGGGGAGCTGTTTTTT.

This clonotype occurred a few times. This sequence joins TRBV27 and TRBJ2-7; 11 nucleotides line up with TRBD1. Trimming cost V 5 bases and J 3 bases; bases outside gene matches: 6. This CDR3 spans 15 amino acids. Per the germline V gene, CDR1 is MNHEY and CDR2 is SMNVEV (reference sequence). CDR3 sequence reads: CASSLRTGGRYEQYF. The DNA for the CDR3 is TGTGCCAGCAGTCTTCGGACAGGGGGCCGCTACGAGCAGTACTTC.

The chain recombines TRBV12-3 or TRBV12-4 with TRBJ1-2, with D hard to call. The CDR3 sequence is 13 residues long. Trimming took off 3 bases at V and 13 bases at J, with 18 bases between the two ends. CDR3 coding DNA: TGTGCCAGCAGTTTCGTTGTTCTCGGGCCACGCACCTTC. This sequence encodes CASSFVVLGPRTF.

The V gene is TRBV6-4, the J gene TRBJ2-6; D gene unclear. The CDR3 is 17 residues long. V was cut by 0 bases and J by 0 bases, with 9 bases left in between. Germline values: CDR1 MRHNA, CDR2 SNTAGT. This chain's CDR3 is CASSDSARSSGANVLTF. Written as DNA, the CDR3 is TGTGCCAGCAGTGACTCGGCCCGAAGCTCTGGGGCCAACGTCCTGACTTTC.

This clonotype turned up a few times. This chain links TRBV5-1 with TRBJ2-7; D is undetermined. V dropped 4 bases and J dropped 4 bases, with 9 bases sitting between them. Germline loops: CDR1 SGHRS, CDR2 YFSETQ. This CDR3 contains 12 residues. The CDR3 DNA reads as TGCGCCAGCAGCATGGACGGATACGAGCAGTACTTC. This translates into CASSMDGYEQYF.